Sequencing of this TCR beta chain was carried out in a study of beta chain features in type 1 diabetes. Study-wide results and caveats: The cDNA sequencing approach could over-represent high-TCR-expressing cells.

Expressed TCRB transcripts were sequenced after all isolated RNA was converted to cDNA. Libraries were prepared by immunoSEQ multiplex PCR; TCRdb keeps only in-frame clonotypes and omits some of them. The table shows 900,000 or so clones, with roughly a sixth occurring only once. Purities in excess of 95% were seen in all sorted populations. The sample holds a few counts of this clone. Its target is unknown. The CDR3 is 15 residues long. Losses at the gene ends were 6 bases for V and 7 bases for J; bases not matched to a gene: 10. Germline V gene data show CDR1 as SEHNR and CDR2 as FQNEAQ (reference sequence).

This receptor was identified in a woman aged 18-29 years in good health. The sequencing input was naive CD4+ T cells from blood. The V call is TRBV7-9, the J call TRBJ2-3, with 10 bases matching TRBD1. CDR3 DNA sequence: TGTGCCAGCAGTTTCCGGGACAGGGGCCTAAATACGCAGTATTTT. Encoded protein: CASSFRDRGLNTQYF.